The following is a TCR beta chain sequence with its context. Its antigen is unidentified. The sample belongs to a study of T cell repertoires in cytomegalovirus infection. General study findings and limits: HLA-C-restricted CMV-specific TCR beta clonotypes were dominant in the ex vivo response.

Germline V gene sequence: CDR1 LNHDA, CDR2 SQIVND (reference sequence). The CDR3 contains 14 residues. V lost 5 bases and J lost 4, with 14 bases in between. TCRdb processed the reads anew with MiXCR; each CDR3 protein has one entry. The sample has around 430,000 distinct CDR3 sequences, approximately 40% seen once. This sample comprised cultured PBMCs, obtained from culture after CMV antigen stimulation. The clonotype originates from a human donor in good health (CMV status not recorded). Some clones in this sample may be carry-over from other donors' samples. V and J are TRBV19 and TRBJ1-1, with unresolved D. CDR3 residues: CASSWAGGTTEAFF. CDR3 DNA: TGTGCCAGTAGTTGGGCAGGTGGAACCACTGAAGCTTTCTTT.